A single sample is the source of the 24 T cell receptor beta chains below, sequenced in a study of blood T cell repertoires in COVID-19. Assay used: immunoSEQ multiplex PCR; TCRdb lists only in-frame clones, some missing. The sample includes approximately 200,000 clones, about 86% seen only once; the top ten take approximately 6.2%. What was sequenced was peripheral blood. The receptors were gathered from a man between 60 and 75 years old who had recovered from COVID-19.

The chain combines TRBV9 with TRBJ1-1, with 7 bases matching TRBD1. The CDR3 runs to 14 residues. In germline, CDR1 is SGDLS, CDR2 YYNGEE. Trimming took 4 bases from V and 5 from J; bases not matched to a gene: 8. The CDR3 coding sequence is TGTGCCAGCAGCAAGACAGGGTTAAAGACTGAAGCTTTCTTT. This encodes CASSKTGLKTEAFF.

This clone was recorded once. The V call is TRBV11-2, the J call TRBJ1-2, with D maybe TRBD1 (5 bases). CDR3 length: 15 residues. In germline, CDR1 is SGHAT, CDR2 FQNNGV. Trimming stripped 10 bases from V and 0 bases from J, with 18 bases between. CDR3 coding DNA: TGTGCCACCTCTCGGGGACTTTTAGCTAACTATGGCTACACCTTC. It translates to CATSRGLLANYGYTF.

V is TRBV30 and J is TRBJ2-3; maybe TRBD2 (7 bases). The V and J ends lost 1 base and 7 bases respectively, with 21 bases between them. There are 16 residues in the CDR3. Per germline, CDR1 GTSNPN and CDR2 SVGIG (reference sequence). The CDR3 DNA sequence: TGTGCCTGGAGTGCCCCGGGGGGCGGGGGTTCTTATACGCAGTATTTT. Encoded protein: CAWSAPGGGGSYTQYF.

This chain links TRBV7-9 with TRBJ2-1, with 10 bases matching TRBD2. V shed 5 bases, J shed 4 bases, and the junction held 5 bases outside the gene matches. CDR1 and CDR2 from the germline V gene are SEHNR and FQNEAQ (reference sequence). The CDR3 has 15 residues. For the CDR3, the DNA is TGTGCCAGCAGCAGTAGCGGGGGGACTTACAATGAGCAGTTCTTC. This codes for CASSSSGGTYNEQFF.

The V and J genes are TRBV29-1 and TRBJ1-2, with 8 bases identical to TRBD1. V lost 8 bases and J lost 8; bases outside the gene matches: 4. Looked up from germline, CDR1 is SQVTM and CDR2 is ANQGSEA. This CDR3 has 10 amino acids. CDR3 DNA: TGCAGCTCGGACAGGGACGGCTACACCTTC. Its protein is CSSDRDGYTF. Looking up the rest from reference TRBV29-1 and TRBJ1-2 gives the full variable domain: SAVISQKPSRDICQRGTSLTIQCQVDSQVTMMFWYRQQPGQSLTLIATANQGSEATYESGFVIDKFPISRPNLTFSTLTVSNMSPEDSSIYLCSSDRDGYTFGSGTRLTVV.

The gene calls are TRBV19 and TRBJ1-1; D unclear. There are 13 residues in the CDR3. Germline V lookup: CDR1 LNHDA, CDR2 SQIVND (reference sequence). V lost 4 bases and J lost 4, with 10 bases in between. CDR3 sequence reads: CASSRPGGTEAFF. CDR3 sequence (DNA): TGTGCCAGTAGTAGACCCGGCGGCACTGAAGCTTTCTTT.

CDR3 sequence: CASSIQRGTQYNEQFF. CDR3 DNA: TGTGCCAGTAGTATCCAGCGGGGGACCCAATACAATGAGCAGTTCTTC. J is TRBJ2-1 and V is TRBV19, with 8 bases that match TRBD2. Germline V lookup: CDR1 LNHDA, CDR2 SQIVND (reference sequence). The CDR3 has 16 residues. Losses at the gene ends were 3 bases for V and 4 bases for J; bases not matched to a gene: 8.

This clone came up a few times. V usage is TRBV3-1 (or the pseudogene TRBV3-2) and J usage is TRBJ2-3; 8 bases agree with TRBD2. The CDR3 totals 15 residues. Germline V gives CDR1 LGHDT, CDR2 YNNKEL (reference sequence). V was clipped by 8 bases and J by 0 bases; unmatched bases: 7. In DNA, the CDR3 is TGTGCCAGCCGGGGGGGCCCCTCCAGCACAGATACGCAGTATTTT. It yields the protein CASRGGPSSTDTQYF.

The genes are TRBV19 and TRBJ1-2; 12 positions agree with TRBD1. Trimming took 6 bases from V and 4 from J; bases not matched to a gene: 3. The CDR3 runs to 14 residues. The V gene's germline CDR1 is LNHDA and CDR2 SQIVND (reference sequence). The CDR3 reads CASSPGQGAYGYTF. The CDR3 nucleotides are TGTGCCAGTAGCCCGGGACAGGGGGCCTATGGCTACACCTTC.

This clone was found a few times. The genes are TRBV13 and TRBJ2-1, with D perhaps TRBD2 (6 bases). The germline V gene has CDR1 PRHDT and CDR2 FYEKMQ (reference sequence). The CDR3 runs 13 residues. Trimming shortened V by 2 bases and J by 7 bases, and 9 bases separated the two germline ends. The CDR3 DNA sequence: TGTGCCAGCAGCTTATTGAGCGGGAATGAGCAGTTCTTC. Its protein product is CASSLLSGNEQFF.

The chain links TRBV30 to TRBJ1-4; 10 positions match TRBD1. V lost 8 bases and J lost 8; bases outside the gene matches: 5. Per germline, CDR1 GTSNPN and CDR2 SVGIG (reference sequence). The CDR3 is 12 residues long. The CDR3 nucleotides read TGTGCCCAAAGGACAGGGGGGGAAAAACTGTTTTTT. This gives the protein CAQRTGGEKLFF.

The chain recombines TRBV10-3 with TRBJ1-1; the D gene is possibly TRBD1 (6 bases). The ends were cut back, 9 bases at V and 5 bases at J, with 16 bases in the middle. The CDR3 sequence is 13 residues long. Germline CDR1 ENHRY, CDR2 SYGVKD. The CDR3 DNA reads TGTGCCATTGAGGGGGAGGGGGGTACTGAAGCTTTCTTT. This encodes CAIEGEGGTEAFF.

CDR3 sequence: CASSFGGWRNTEAFF. The CDR3 nucleotides are TGTGCCAGCAGTTTTGGGGGCTGGAGGAACACTGAAGCTTTCTTT. The chain combines TRBV27 with TRBJ1-1, with a possible D match to TRBD1 (6 bases). V lost 3 bases, J lost 1 base, and 12 bases lay in between. The CDR3 is 15 amino acids. Germline CDR1 is MNHEY and CDR2 is SMNVEV (reference sequence).

CDR3 sequence reads: CASSVGPAENTGELFF. In DNA, the CDR3 is TGTGCCAGCAGCGTCGGTCCAGCGGAGAACACCGGGGAGCTGTTTTTT. The chain combines TRBV9 with TRBJ2-2, with D possibly matching TRBD2 (5 bases). CDR1 and CDR2 from the germline V gene are SGDLS and YYNGEE. Trimming took off 2 bases at V and 1 base at J, with 12 bases between the two ends. This CDR3 spans 16 amino acids.

V usage is TRBV11-1 and J usage is TRBJ2-7; D possibly corresponds to TRBD1 (5 bases). The CDR3 runs 14 residues. Germline V gene lookup returns CDR1 SGHAT and CDR2 FQDESV (reference sequence). With 1 base removed from V and 2 bases from J, the gap between germline ends came to 9 bases. The CDR3 reads CASSLGQGPYEQYF. Here the CDR3 DNA reads TGTGCCAGCAGCTTAGGCCAGGGCCCCTACGAGCAGTACTTC.

The V call is TRBV3-1 (or the pseudogene TRBV3-2), the J call TRBJ1-5, with TRBD1 identical over 7 bases. This CDR3 is built from 14 residues. V lost 4 bases and J lost 4; bases outside the gene matches: 4. Germline CDR1 reads LGHDT; CDR2 reads YNNKEL (reference sequence). CDR3 sequence (DNA): TGTGCCAGCAGCCCACCCAGGGGGAATCAGCCCCAGCATTTT. Translating it yields CASSPPRGNQPQHF.

This clone was seen a few times. V usage is TRBV27 and J usage is TRBJ1-5; D is perhaps TRBD1 (5 bases). Germline loops: CDR1 MNHEY, CDR2 SMNVEV (reference sequence). The CDR3 runs to 13 residues. With 3 bases removed from V and 11 bases from J, the gap between germline ends came to 14 bases. The CDR3 DNA follows: TGTGCCAGCAGTTTTAACCGTGGGGGGGCCCAGCATTTT. Translation gives CASSFNRGGAQHF.

This rearrangement joins TRBV2 to TRBJ2-1; a possible D gene is TRBD2 (6 bases). This CDR3 contains 13 residues. From germline, CDR1 is SNHLY and CDR2 FYNNEI. V lost 8 bases to trimming and J lost 6 bases, with 14 bases between them. CDR3 DNA sequence: TGTGCCAGCGAGACTAGTCGGCTCAATGAGCAGTTCTTC. It is translated as CASETSRLNEQFF.

The V gene is TRBV6-5, the J gene TRBJ2-5, with TRBD1 matching over 8 bases. The CDR3 is 15 amino acids. Germline V gene sequence: CDR1 MNHEY, CDR2 SVGAGI. V shed 5 bases and J 5 bases; nucleotides not matched to a gene: 10. The CDR3 sequence is CASSLQTGGRETQYF. The CDR3 DNA is TGTGCCAGCAGTCTTCAAACAGGGGGACGGGAGACCCAGTACTTC.

The V call is TRBV19, the J call TRBJ2-3; maybe TRBD2 (5 bases). V was clipped by 5 bases and J by 6 bases, with 12 bases between them. The CDR3 totals 13 residues. Germline CDR1 is LNHDA and CDR2 is SQIVND (reference sequence). Written as DNA, the CDR3 is TGTGCCAGTAGTCCCCGAACGGGGGATACGCAGTATTTT. Translation: CASSPRTGDTQYF.

The chain employs TRBV5-6 and TRBJ1-2, with D tentatively TRBD1 (5 bases). V was clipped by 1 base and J by 6 bases, with 13 bases between them. Germline V lookup: CDR1 SGHDT, CDR2 YYEEEE. This CDR3 is built from 14 residues. The CDR3 sequence: CASSLLDPRDGYTF. Here the CDR3 DNA reads TGTGCCAGCAGCTTGCTAGACCCCAGGGATGGCTACACCTTC.

V and J are TRBV29-1 and TRBJ2-7; unclear D gene. Trimming pared 4 bases from V and 2 bases from J, leaving 9 bases between. Germline CDR1 reads SQVTM; CDR2 reads ANQGSEA. This CDR3 is built from 12 residues. The CDR3 DNA reads as TGCAGCGTTGTTCCAGGAACCTACGAGCAGTACTTC. Protein sequence: CSVVPGTYEQYF.

Comment on this clone: This CDR3 is also generated by other DNA sequences in the sample. The V gene is TRBV10-3, the J gene TRBJ1-1, with D perhaps matching TRBD1 (5 bases). Germline V CDR1 and CDR2: ENHRY, SYGVKD. This CDR3 is 14 amino acids long. With 0 bases removed from V and 3 bases from J, the gap between germline ends came to 8 bases. The CDR3 DNA is TGTGCCATCAGTGAGTCAGGGGCCTACACTGAAGCTTTCTTT. This encodes CAISESGAYTEAFF.

In nucleotides, the CDR3 is TGCAGTGCTAGTTGGCTAGCTTCGGCCGGGGAGCTGTTTTTT. It codes for CSASWLASAGELFF. The chain employs TRBV20-1 and TRBJ2-2, with a tentative D call TRBD2 (5 bases). Germline CDR1 and CDR2: DFQATT and SNEGSKA (reference sequence). V lost 3 bases, J lost 6 bases, and 14 bases lay in between. This CDR3 is 14 amino acids long.